This T cell receptor beta chain was found in a study of T cells in Graves' hyperthyroidism and ophthalmopathy. Trimming took 0 bases from V and 3 from J, leaving 15 bases between them. CDR1 is SGHRS, CDR2 YFSETQ, per germline. The length of the CDR3 is 16 residues. The investigators amplified TCR beta CDR3 regions from RNA transcripts. First-round RT-PCR with HTBI primers amplified the TCR CDR3 region. TCRdb called the multiplex PCR reads again in MiXCR, with one record for every CDR3 protein. The sample yields about 570,000 distinct CDR3 sequences, approximately 44% seen once. What was sequenced was peripheral blood or thyroid tissue (not recorded which). This TCR came from an adult woman with Graves' disease, either hyperthyroidism or ophthalmopathy (not recorded which). The J gene is TRBJ2-5, the V gene TRBV5-1, with TRBD1 as a possible D gene (6 bases). The CDR3 sequence is CASSLASVGGEETQYF. In DNA form, the CDR3 reads TGCGCCAGCAGCTTGGCCTCCGTTGGGGGCGAAGAGACCCAGTACTTC.